This T cell receptor (beta chain) was obtained from a study of blood T cells in healthy people across ages. The study's findings and limits: Donors of long life had a larger count of naive CD4+ cells and greater diversity than aged donors.

Germline V gives CDR1 DFQATT, CDR2 SNEGSKA (reference sequence). The CDR3 loop spans 14 amino acids. V lost 3 bases to trimming and J lost 9 bases; unmatched junction nucleotides: 10. On this clonotype itself: Its matching antigen is unknown.

It was with a sample-barcoded 5' primer and a J-beta primer mix that a second PCR of roughly 7 to 12 cycles was run. One entry per CDR3 protein, called by TCRdb with MiXCR from the 5' RACE reads. Of 730,000 or so distinct CDR3 sequences in the sample, roughly 45% were seen once. This chain connects TRBV20-1 to TRBJ2-1, with 8 bases matching TRBD1. The specimen sequenced was blood. The TCR was taken from a woman aged 60-70 years in good health. The CDR3 loop is CSASTFGQGSEQFF. Here the CDR3 DNA reads TGCAGTGCTAGTACATTCGGACAGGGCAGTGAGCAGTTCTTC.